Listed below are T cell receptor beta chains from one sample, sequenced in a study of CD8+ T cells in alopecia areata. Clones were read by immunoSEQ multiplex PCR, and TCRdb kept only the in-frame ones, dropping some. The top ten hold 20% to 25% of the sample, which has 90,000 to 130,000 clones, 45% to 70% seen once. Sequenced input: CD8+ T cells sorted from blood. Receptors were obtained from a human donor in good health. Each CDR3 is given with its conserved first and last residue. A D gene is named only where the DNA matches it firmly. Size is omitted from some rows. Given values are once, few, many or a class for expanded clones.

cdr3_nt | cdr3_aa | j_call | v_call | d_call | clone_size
TGTGCCACCAGCAGAGATATGGTTCTGGGCCCGGCGGACTCCTACGAGCAGTACTTC | CATSRDMVLGPADSYEQYF | TRBJ2-7 | TRBV15 | . | .
TGTGCCAGCAGCCGTGGAGGGTCGAACACTGAAGCTTTCTTT | CASSRGGSNTEAFF | TRBJ1-1 | TRBV5-4 | . | few
TGTGCCACCCAGCGTGGGCCTAGCTCCTACAATGAGCAGTTCTTC | CATQRGPSSYNEQFF | TRBJ2-1 | TRBV15 | . | .
TGTGCCCCCCAAGTAAAGCGGGTCAGAATCCACCTTTCCTACGAGCAGTACTTC | CAPQVKRVRIHLSYEQYF | TRBJ2-7 | TRBV28 | . | .
TGCAGCGCCTCGACAGGGGTCATCTACGAGCAGTACTTC | CSASTGVIYEQYF | TRBJ2-7 | TRBV29-1 | TRBD1 | few
TGTGCCAGCAGCAAAGCGCGACCTAGGGGACAGGGGGCAAGAATGAACACTGAAGCTTTCTTT | CASSKARPRGQGARMNTEAFF | TRBJ1-1 | TRBV21-1 | . | .
TGCAGCAGCCGGGACGGCGCCTACGAGCAGTACTTC | CSSRDGAYEQYF | TRBJ2-7 | TRBV29-1 | . | .
TGTGCCTGGAGTGTTGGTACGGTCTCCTACGAGCAGTACTTC | CAWSVGTVSYEQYF | TRBJ2-7 | TRBV30 | . | .
TGCGCCAGCAGCCCCCAAGACAGGGGGCGCATGAATGAGCAGTTCTTC | CASSPQDRGRMNEQFF | TRBJ2-1 | TRBV4-1 | TRBD1 | .
TGTGCCAGCAGCCGCTGGGTGGCAGCGGGGGTTCTGGAGACCCAGTACTTC | CASSRWVAAGVLETQYF | TRBJ2-5 | TRBV5-4 | TRBD2 | few
TGTGCCAGCAGTTACCAGGGAACCTACAATGAGCAGTTCTTC | CASSYQGTYNEQFF | TRBJ2-1 | TRBV6-5 | . | .
TGTGCCAGCAGTTTACAGGCTAGCGGGGAGGGAGATACGCAGTATTTT | CASSLQASGEGDTQYF | TRBJ2-3 | TRBV28 | TRBD2 | .
TGCGCCAGCAGTTTCCTTGGGAAGCCCCAGCATTTT | CASSFLGKPQHF | TRBJ1-5 | TRBV10-2 | . | .
TGCAGCGTGGCCGGACTAACCTCCTACAATGAGCAGTTCTTC | CSVAGLTSYNEQFF | TRBJ2-1 | TRBV29-1 | . | .
TGTGCCAGCAGCCAGGGACTGGGAGAGGAGCAGTACTTC | CASSQGLGEEQYF | TRBJ2-7 | TRBV5-6 | . | few
TGTGCCTGGAGTGTAGCAGGGGGGAACACTGAAGCTTTCTTT | CAWSVAGGNTEAFF | TRBJ1-1 | TRBV30 | TRBD1 | .
TGTGCCAGCAGCCCGGACAGCCAAGAGACCCAGTACTTC | CASSPDSQETQYF | TRBJ2-5 | TRBV7-9 | . | .
TGCGCCAGCAGCTTGAGCGGGGACTACACCTTC | CASSLSGDYTF | TRBJ1-2 | TRBV5-1 | . | .